The clone carrying this T cell receptor (beta chain) appeared a few times. These data are taken from a study of blood T cell repertoires in COVID-19. Turning to the study itself: T cells, B-cell-depleted T cells, or PBMCs provided the cDNA or gDNA that served as material.

V gave up 2 bases and J gave up 7 bases, with 12 bases separating them. Per germline, CDR1 SEHNR and CDR2 FQNEAQ (reference sequence). The CDR3 extends over 15 amino acids. Profiling relied on immunoSEQ multiplex PCR, and the TCRdb table lists in-frame clones only, not all of them. This table holds nearly 45,000 clones, roughly 80% found once. The sequencing sample was made of peripheral blood. The chain couples TRBV7-9 to TRBJ1-6; D call uncertain. The TCR was taken from a man aged 70 or older with acute or convalescent COVID-19. Written as DNA, the CDR3 is TGTGCCAGCAGCTTACTAGGCCCCGTCAATTCACCCCTCCACTTT. This gives the protein CASSLLGPVNSPLHF.